A single sample is the source of the 10 T cell receptor beta chains below, sequenced in a study of cytomegalovirus exposure and HLA in healthy donors. Researchers ran the PCR with 60 Vbeta and 13 Jbeta primers. TCRdb keeps only in-frame clones here, not all; method: immunoSEQ multiplex PCR. This table holds 120,000 to 150,000 clones, less than 90% found once. The sample comprised PBMCs. The receptors shown here come from a boy aged 2 to 10 in good health and CMV-seronegative.

The chain employs TRBV4-2 and TRBJ2-7; D might be TRBD1 (6 bases). There are 12 residues in the CDR3. Germline lookup yields CDR1 LGHNA and CDR2 YNFKEQ. The V gene lost 6 bases and the J gene lost 3 bases, with 9 bases spanning the gap. The CDR3 protein is CASSQGNYEQYF. CDR3 in DNA: TGTGCCAGCAGTCAGGGGAACTACGAGCAGTACTTC.

The chain uses TRBV15 and TRBJ2-5, with D maybe TRBD1 (5 bases). Germline V gene lookup returns CDR1 LNHNV and CDR2 YYDKDF (reference sequence). Trimming removed 1 base at V and 5 bases at J, with 5 bases between. The CDR3 has 12 residues. Here the CDR3 DNA reads TGTGCCACCAGCAGAGCAGGGGAGACCCAGTACTTC. This translates into CATSRAGETQYF.

The rearrangement joins TRBV13 to TRBJ2-5; no clear D gene. This CDR3 contains 12 residues. Trimming removed 5 bases from V and 5 bases from J, with 9 bases in between. Germline V gene data show CDR1 as PRHDT and CDR2 as FYEKMQ (reference sequence). CDR3 nucleotide sequence: TGTGCCAGCAGCCGCACCCGGGAGACCCAGTACTTC. Encoded protein: CASSRTRETQYF.

The chain employs TRBV6-1 and TRBJ2-7; 10 bases match TRBD1. The V segment lost 1 base and the J segment 4 bases; nucleotides outside the gene matches: 13. Germline CDR1 MNHNS, CDR2 SASEGT. This CDR3 region has 18 residues. CDR3 residues: CASSEVGQGQDGGYEQYF. CDR3 in DNA: TGTGCCAGCAGTGAAGTGGGACAGGGGCAGGACGGGGGGTACGAGCAGTACTTC.

This clone was observed once. The J gene is TRBJ2-1, the V gene TRBV29-1, with 11 positions matching TRBD1. The CDR3 covers 16 residues. V shed 5 bases, J shed 5 bases, and the junction held 11 bases outside the gene matches. Germline V CDR1 and CDR2: SQVTM, ANQGSEA. In DNA form, the CDR3 reads TGCAGCGTTTTGGATACGGGACAGGGGGTCGACAATGAGCAGTTCTTC. This gives the protein CSVLDTGQGVDNEQFF.

V gene TRBV2 combines with J gene TRBJ1-6, with TRBD1 matching 7 bases. Germline V lookup: CDR1 SNHLY, CDR2 FYNNEI. The CDR3 covers 16 residues. With V trimmed by 8 bases and J by 0 bases, 7 bases remained unmatched. This CDR3 is CASAWDRDSYNSPLHF. The CDR3 nucleotides are TGTGCCAGCGCCTGGGACAGAGACTCCTATAATTCACCCCTCCACTTT.

The chain couples TRBV5-6 to TRBJ2-7, with 11 bases that match TRBD2. CDR1 and CDR2 from the germline V gene are SGHDT and YYEEEE. The CDR3 covers 15 residues. V lost 4 bases, J lost 1 base, and 4 bases stayed unmatched. The CDR3 DNA sequence: TGTGCCAGCAGCCGTAGCGGGGGGGCTTCCTACGAGCAGTACTTC. This encodes CASSRSGGASYEQYF. Full variable domain (missing parts from reference TRBV5-6 and TRBJ2-7): DAGVTQSPTHLIKTRGQQVTLRCSPKSGHDTVSWYQQALGQGPQFIFQYYEEEERQRGNFPDRFSGHQFPNYSSELNVNALLLGDSALYLCASSRSGGASYEQYFGPGTRLTVT.

The chain is built from TRBV6-6 and TRBJ1-2; 8 nucleotides match TRBD1. This CDR3 has 13 residues. The germline V gene encodes CDR1 MNHNY and CDR2 SVGAGI (reference sequence). J lost 2 bases, V lost 6 bases, and 2 bases had no gene match. The CDR3 reads CASRRQGNYGYTF. CDR3 DNA sequence: TGTGCCAGCAGGAGACAGGGGAACTATGGCTACACCTTC.

This clone was counted between two and nine times. The gene calls are TRBV19 and TRBJ1-5, with D hard to call. CDR1 and CDR2 (germline): LNHDA, SQIVND (reference sequence). The CDR3 totals 14 residues. Trimming pared 3 bases from V and 0 bases from J, leaving 6 bases between. The chain's CDR3 is CASSIGVSNQPQHF. DNA of the CDR3: TGTGCCAGTAGTATCGGGGTTAGCAATCAGCCCCAGCATTTT.

The gene calls are TRBV11-2 and TRBJ2-7; TRBD2 matches at 7 bases. This CDR3 has 14 amino acids. Looked up from germline, CDR1 is SGHAT and CDR2 is FQNNGV. V lost 6 bases to trimming and J lost 2 bases; unmatched junction nucleotides: 7. CDR3 in amino acids: CASRVSGFPYEQYF. The CDR3 coding sequence is TGTGCCAGCAGGGTTAGCGGGTTCCCCTACGAGCAGTACTTC.